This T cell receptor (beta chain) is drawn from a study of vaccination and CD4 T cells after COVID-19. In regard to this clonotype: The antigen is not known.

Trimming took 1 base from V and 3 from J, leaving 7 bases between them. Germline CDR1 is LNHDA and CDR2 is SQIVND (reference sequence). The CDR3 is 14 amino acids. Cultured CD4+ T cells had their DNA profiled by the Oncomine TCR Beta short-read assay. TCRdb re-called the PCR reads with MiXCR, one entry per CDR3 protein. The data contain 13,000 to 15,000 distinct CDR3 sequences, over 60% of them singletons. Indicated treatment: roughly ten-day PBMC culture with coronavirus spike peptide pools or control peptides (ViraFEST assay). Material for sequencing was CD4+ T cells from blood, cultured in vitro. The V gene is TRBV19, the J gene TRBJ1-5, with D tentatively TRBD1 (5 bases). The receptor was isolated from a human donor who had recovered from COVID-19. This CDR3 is CASSIGQSNQPQHF. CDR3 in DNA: TGTGCCAGTAGTATAGGACAGTCCAATCAGCCCCAGCATTTT. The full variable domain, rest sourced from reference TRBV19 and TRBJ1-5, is DGGITQSPKYLFRKEGQNVTLSCEQNLNHDAMYWYRQDPGQGLRLIYYSQIVNDFQKGDIAEGYSVSREKKESFPLTVTSAQKNPTAFYLCASSIGQSNQPQHFGDGTRLSIL.